The 19 T cell receptor beta chains in this list originate from one sample, sequenced in a study of shared clonotypes between healthy human individuals. Profiled with immunoSEQ multiplex PCR; TCRdb holds only in-frame clones, not every one. The sample consists of roughly 1,500,000 clones, around 98.5% of them appearing once. The sequenced sample was naive CD4+ T cells sorted from blood. The subset was: CD45RA+ positively selected. Every receptor here comes from a man aged 25 to 40 in good health.

This chain connects TRBV18 to TRBJ2-5, with D possibly being TRBD1 (6 bases). Germline V gene sequence: CDR1 KGHSH, CDR2 LQKENI. This CDR3 has 14 amino acids. V gave up 2 bases and J gave up 5 bases, with 12 bases separating them. The chain's CDR3 is CASSPSTGPETQYF. The CDR3 nucleotides read TGTGCCAGCTCACCATCTACAGGGCCGGAGACCCAGTACTTC.

In regard to this clone: The same CDR3 also results from other DNA sequences found in this sample. The gene calls are TRBV19 and TRBJ1-2, with a weak D call TRBD1 (6 bases). Per germline, CDR1 LNHDA and CDR2 SQIVND (reference sequence). The CDR3 is 13 residues long. The V gene lost 6 bases and the J gene lost 2 bases, with 10 bases spanning the gap. The CDR3 reads CASSYRANYGYTF. As DNA, the CDR3 is TGTGCCAGTAGCTACAGGGCAAACTATGGCTACACCTTC.

The rearrangement uses TRBV2 and TRBJ2-7, with 8 bases fitting TRBD1. Trimming cost V 6 bases and J 1 base; bases outside gene matches: 8. Germline V gives CDR1 SNHLY, CDR2 FYNNEI. The CDR3 extends over 15 amino acids. The CDR3 here is CASREQGATSYEQYF. The DNA for the CDR3 is TGTGCCAGCAGGGAGCAGGGGGCCACATCCTACGAGCAGTACTTC.

This clone was observed once. The CDR3 region is CASSIELAGRYEQYF. The CDR3 DNA sequence: TGTGCCAGTAGTATAGAGCTAGCGGGACGCTACGAGCAGTACTTC. J is TRBJ2-7 and V is TRBV19; 9 bases are a match to TRBD2. The CDR3 spans 15 residues. The ends lost 0 bases at V and 3 bases at J; junction bases unmatched: 3. CDR1 LNHDA and CDR2 SQIVND come from the germline V gene (reference sequence).

This chain connects TRBV11-1 to TRBJ2-7, with 7 bases aligning to TRBD2. The CDR3 sequence is 17 residues long. Germline lookup yields CDR1 SGHAT and CDR2 FQDESV (reference sequence). With V trimmed by 1 base and J by 3 bases, 12 bases remained unmatched. The CDR3 reads CASSLGGRGWIGYEQYF. The CDR3, as DNA: TGTGCCAGCAGCTTAGGCGGGAGAGGCTGGATCGGCTACGAGCAGTACTTC.

The V and J genes are TRBV29-1 and TRBJ2-3; tentative D call: TRBD1 (6 bases). The germline V gene encodes CDR1 SQVTM and CDR2 ANQGSEA. The CDR3 consists of 12 residues. Trimming pared 6 bases from V and 1 base from J, leaving 8 bases between. CDR3 loop: CSVRTGTDTQYF. The CDR3 DNA reads as TGCAGCGTGCGGACAGGCACAGATACGCAGTATTTT.

CDR3 sequence (DNA): TGTGCCAGCAGGGGACAGGTGGTTTACACCGGGGAGCTGTTTTTT. Translated: CASRGQVVYTGELFF. This chain connects TRBV6-1 to TRBJ2-2, with 8 bases aligning to TRBD1. The CDR3 consists of 15 residues. The germline V gene encodes CDR1 MNHNS and CDR2 SASEGT. V shed 6 bases, J shed 3 bases, and the junction held 6 bases outside the gene matches.

CDR3: CASSLLRSEQYF. Here the CDR3 DNA reads TGTGCCAGCAGCTTGTTAAGGTCCGAGCAGTACTTC. The chain recombines TRBV5-8 with TRBJ2-7; D unresolved. The CDR3 sequence is 12 residues long. Germline V gene data show CDR1 as SGHTS and CDR2 as YDEGEE. V was cut by 1 base and J by 6 bases, with 8 bases left in between.

The chain has TRBV5-1 and TRBJ1-1; 7 positions match TRBD1. Germline lookup yields CDR1 SGHRS and CDR2 YFSETQ. With 1 base clipped from V and 2 bases from J, the junction kept 8 bases outside the gene matches. The length of the CDR3 is 16 residues. CDR3 in amino acids: CASSLPAGGSNTEAFF. Here the CDR3 DNA reads TGCGCCAGCAGCTTGCCGGCAGGGGGAAGTAACACTGAAGCTTTCTTT.

The rearrangement links TRBV9 to TRBJ1-2; D ambiguous. Per the germline V gene, CDR1 is SGDLS and CDR2 is YYNGEE. The CDR3 has 14 amino acids. V was shortened by 2 bases and J by 4 bases, with 12 bases between the two germline ends. The CDR3 DNA follows: TGTGCCAGCAGCGTTAGTACACACAGCTATGGCTACACCTTC. Translating gives CASSVSTHSYGYTF. Full variable domain (rest looked up from reference TRBV9 and TRBJ1-2): DSGVTQTPKHLITATGQRVTLRCSPRSGDLSVYWYQQSLDQGLQFLIQYYNGEERAKGNILERFSAQQFPDLHSELNLSSLELGDSALYFCASSVSTHSYGYTFGSGTRLTVV.

This CDR3 is CASSLRSVSNQPQHF. In nucleotides, the CDR3 is TGTGCCAGCAGTTTACGGTCTGTTAGCAATCAGCCCCAGCATTTT. The chain uses TRBV28 and TRBJ1-5, with no clear D. The germline gives CDR1 MDHEN, CDR2 SYDVKM. V lost 2 bases and J lost 0, with 8 bases in between. This CDR3 region has 15 residues.

This clone has a handful of counts. The chain recombines TRBV7-2 with TRBJ2-3; D not resolved. Germline loops: CDR1 SGHTA, CDR2 FQGNSA. The CDR3 runs 12 residues. Trimming pared 1 base from V and 8 bases from J, leaving 7 bases between. CDR3 sequence (DNA): TGTGCCAGCAGCTTAGACCAGGCTACGCAGTATTTT. It specifies CASSLDQATQYF.

The rearrangement joins TRBV10-3 to TRBJ2-1; 9 positions match TRBD1. The V gene's germline CDR1 is ENHRY and CDR2 SYGVKD. The CDR3 spans 14 residues. The V gene end was trimmed by 2 bases and the J gene end by 9 bases; junction bases not matched to a gene: 5. The DNA of the CDR3 is TGTGCCATCAGTGAGGGGACAGGGAAAGGTGAGCAGTTCTTC. This sequence encodes CAISEGTGKGEQFF.

The chain uses TRBV6-5 and TRBJ2-2, with D perhaps TRBD1 (6 bases). Germline CDR1 reads MNHEY; CDR2 reads SVGAGI. Between the trimmed V and J ends, which lost 6 bases and 2 bases, there was a span of 13 bases. CDR3 length: 15 residues. In DNA, the CDR3 is TGTGCCAGCAGGAAAACACAGGGAAACACCGGGGAGCTGTTTTTT. Translation gives CASRKTQGNTGELFF.

The chain couples TRBV18 to TRBJ1-3, with a possible D match to TRBD1 (6 bases). Per germline, CDR1 KGHSH and CDR2 LQKENI. This CDR3 region has 17 residues. V lost 3 bases and J lost 4, with 19 bases in between. The DNA of the CDR3 is TGTGCCAGCTCACCCTTGACCGTCGGGACACCCGGAAACACCATATATTTT. Its protein product is CASSPLTVGTPGNTIYF.

The genes are TRBV7-6 and TRBJ2-7; D gene uncertain. The germline CDR1 and CDR2 sequences are SGHVS and FNYEAQ. Deletions cut 2 bases from V and 0 bases from J, with 17 bases between. The CDR3 has 17 residues. Here the CDR3 DNA reads TGTGCCAGCAGCTTACCATGGGATGTGCCAAGCTCCTACGAGCAGTACTTC. This codes for CASSLPWDVPSSYEQYF. The variable domain in full, completed from reference TRBV7-6 and TRBJ2-7, reads GAGVSQSPRYKVTKRGQDVALRCDPISGHVSLYWYRQALGQGPEFLTYFNYEAQQDKSGLPNDRFSAERPEGSISTLTIQRTEQRDSAMYRCASSLPWDVPSSYEQYFGPGTRLTVT.

This clone was observed a single time. This chain connects TRBV19 to TRBJ1-2; perhaps TRBD1 as D (6 bases). Germline loops: CDR1 LNHDA, CDR2 SQIVND (reference sequence). Trimming removed 2 bases from V and 2 bases from J, with 9 bases in between. CDR3 length equals 14 residues. CDR3 residues: CASSIRTENYGYTF. The CDR3 DNA reads as TGTGCCAGTAGTATACGGACAGAGAACTATGGCTACACCTTC.

The chain couples TRBV5-4 to TRBJ2-2; 11 nucleotides match TRBD2. This CDR3 comprises 16 residues. CDR1 is SGHNT, CDR2 YYREEE, per germline (reference sequence). V shed 0 bases, J shed 7 bases, and the junction held 5 bases outside the gene matches. The CDR3 here is CASSLELAGALGELFF. As DNA, the CDR3 is TGTGCCAGCAGCTTGGAACTAGCGGGAGCGCTCGGGGAGCTGTTTTTT.

This sequence joins TRBV19 and TRBJ2-6; a possible D gene is TRBD2 (5 bases). V lost 7 bases to trimming and J lost 0 bases, with 13 bases between them. Germline CDR1 is LNHDA and CDR2 is SQIVND (reference sequence). This CDR3 is 16 amino acids long. Here the CDR3 reads CASKVGLVSGANVLTF. The CDR3 nucleotides read TGTGCCAGTAAGGTCGGACTGGTCTCTGGGGCCAACGTCCTGACTTTC.